Following are 17 T cell receptor beta chains from one sample sequenced in a study of Ad26.COV2.S vaccination and SARS-CoV-2 variants. Treatment reported: roughly 19 received Ad26.COV2.S at low or high dose, single or two shots; 5 received placebo; per-sample allocation not given. Sampling took place 63 days after the first vaccine or placebo injection. Clones were read by immunoSEQ multiplex PCR, and TCRdb kept only the in-frame ones, dropping some. The data contain approximately 420,000 clones, approximately 88% of them singletons. The sample was peripheral blood, taken in a trial of Ad26.COV2.S vaccine versus placebo. These receptors all stem from a person aged 18-65 years who received the Ad26.COV2.S COVID-19 vaccine or a placebo.

The V call is TRBV14, the J call TRBJ2-4; 8 bases align to TRBD2. J was trimmed by 8 bases and V by 3 bases; bases with no gene match: 6. The CDR3 contains 14 residues. Germline V gene data show CDR1 as SGHDN and CDR2 as FVKESK. The CDR3 region has the DNA TGTGCCAGCAGCCACACCGGGACTAGTCACATTCAGTACTTC. Translating it yields CASSHTGTSHIQYF.

This chain connects TRBV29-1 to TRBJ2-5, with a weak D call TRBD2 (6 bases). The length of the CDR3 is 16 residues. The V gene lost 4 bases and the J gene lost 4 bases, with 22 bases spanning the gap. Germline CDR1 and CDR2: SQVTM and ANQGSEA. In DNA, the CDR3 is TGCAGCGTTGCTGTTATCGGAGGGCAGGGTGGAGAGACCCAGTACTTC. Protein: CSVAVIGGQGGETQYF. Filled out from reference TRBV29-1 and TRBJ2-5, the complete variable domain reads SAVISQKPSRDICQRGTSLTIQCQVDSQVTMMFWYRQQPGQSLTLIATANQGSEATYESGFVIDKFPISRPNLTFSTLTVSNMSPEDSSIYLCSVAVIGGQGGETQYFGPGTRLLVL.

This chain uses TRBV7-9 with TRBJ2-1; TRBD1 is a possible D gene (6 bases). Between the trimmed V and J ends, which lost 6 bases and 0 bases, there was a span of 9 bases. The CDR3 is made up of 14 amino acids. The germline gives CDR1 SEHNR, CDR2 FQNEAQ (reference sequence). CDR3 coding DNA: TGTGCCAGCAGTACAGGGAGCTCCTACAATGAGCAGTTCTTC. Translated, it gives CASSTGSSYNEQFF.

The chain joins TRBV5-4 to TRBJ1-2; TRBD1 matches 9 bases. J was trimmed by 4 bases and V by 4 bases; bases with no gene match: 17. Germline V gene lookup returns CDR1 SGHNT and CDR2 YYREEE (reference sequence). The CDR3 has 18 residues. CDR3 in amino acids: CASSLRVDRGAFLYGYTF. For the CDR3, the DNA is TGTGCCAGCAGCCTTAGGGTGGACAGGGGAGCTTTTCTCTATGGCTACACCTTC. Looking up the rest from reference TRBV5-4 and TRBJ1-2 gives the full variable domain: ETGVTQSPTHLIKTRGQQVTLRCSSQSGHNTVSWYQQALGQGPQFIFQYYREEENGRGNFPPRFSGLQFPNYSSELNVNALELDDSALYLCASSLRVDRGAFLYGYTFGSGTRLTVV.

The chain uses TRBV6-2 or TRBV6-3 and TRBJ1-6, with D possibly TRBD1 on 6 matching bases. CDR3 length equals 12 residues. From germline, CDR1 is MNHEY and CDR2 SVGEGT. V lost 5 bases to trimming and J lost 9 bases, with 8 bases between them. The chain's CDR3 is CASSRGGSPLHF. DNA of the CDR3: TGTGCCAGCAGTCGAGGGGGTTCACCCCTCCACTTT.

In this sample, this clone turned up a few times. The chain uses TRBV4-2 and TRBJ2-5; 9 nucleotides agree with TRBD2. The CDR3 runs 16 residues. The germline gives CDR1 LGHNA, CDR2 YNFKEQ. V lost 0 bases, J lost 2 bases, and 4 bases stayed unmatched. DNA of the CDR3: TGTGCCAGCAGCCAAGATATAGCGGGGGAACAAGAGACCCAGTACTTC. Its translation is CASSQDIAGEQETQYF.

The CDR3 bases are TGCGCCAGCAGCTTGGAACCGGGGAGCCACAATGAGCAGTTCTTC. Its translation is CASSLEPGSHNEQFF. The V and J genes are TRBV5-1 and TRBJ2-1, with TRBD2 as a possible D gene (5 bases). Trimming left V 0 bases short and J 5 bases short, with 12 bases between. Germline CDR1 reads SGHRS; CDR2 reads YFSETQ. The CDR3 runs 15 residues. Supplemented by reference TRBV5-1 and TRBJ2-1, the full variable domain reads KAGVTQTPRYLIKTRGQQVTLSCSPISGHRSVSWYQQTPGQGLQFLFEYFSETQRNKGNFPGRFSGRQFSNSRSEMNVSTLELGDSALYLCASSLEPGSHNEQFFGPGTRLTVL.

V and J are TRBV7-9 and TRBJ1-2; D ambiguous. This CDR3 is 12 amino acids long. Germline loops: CDR1 SEHNR, CDR2 FQNEAQ (reference sequence). Trimming shortened V by 5 bases and J by 5 bases, and 9 bases separated the two germline ends. This CDR3 is CASSPREYGYTF. CDR3 coding DNA: TGTGCCAGCAGCCCCAGAGAATATGGCTACACCTTC.

This rearrangement joins TRBV24-1 to TRBJ2-7, with 12 nucleotides matching TRBD1. With V trimmed by 2 bases and J by 4 bases, 8 bases remained unmatched. The length of the CDR3 is 17 residues. Germline V gene sequence: CDR1 KGHDR, CDR2 SFDVKD. Here the CDR3 reads CATSDSTGTGGLYEQYF. The CDR3 DNA follows: TGTGCCACCAGTGATTCGACCGGGACAGGGGGCTTGTACGAGCAGTACTTC.

This chain links TRBV5-5 with TRBJ1-1; a possible D gene is TRBD1 (5 bases). CDR1 is SGHKS and CDR2 is YYEKEE in the germline V gene (reference sequence). The CDR3 is 16 residues long. The germline V and J ends were trimmed by 4 bases and 0 bases, with 16 bases remaining between them. CDR3 nucleotides: TGTGCCAGCAGCCATGGGACGGAACCGATGAACACTGAAGCTTTCTTT. Protein: CASSHGTEPMNTEAFF. The full variable domain, its missing parts supplied by reference TRBV5-5 and TRBJ1-1, is DAGVTQSPTHLIKTRGQQVTLRCSPISGHKSVSWYQQVLGQGPQFIFQYYEKEERGRGNFPDRFSARQFPNYSSELNVNALLLGDSALYLCASSHGTEPMNTEAFFGQGTRLTVV.

The V and J genes are TRBV5-1 and TRBJ1-1, with a possible D match to TRBD1 (5 bases). Trimming removed 0 bases at V and 7 bases at J, with 10 bases between. Germline values: CDR1 SGHRS, CDR2 YFSETQ. This CDR3 is built from 13 residues. CDR3 nucleotides: TGCGCCAGCAGCTTGGCCGATAGGGGTGAAGCTTTCTTT. Protein sequence: CASSLADRGEAFF.

V gene TRBV5-1 combines with J gene TRBJ2-1, with D perhaps being TRBD1 or TRBD2 (5 bases each). The length of the CDR3 is 15 residues. V was clipped by 3 bases and J by 0 bases, with 10 bases between them. Germline CDR1 is SGHRS and CDR2 is YFSETQ. The CDR3 nucleotides are TGCGCCAGCAGCTGGGACGCCTACTCCTACAATGAGCAGTTCTTC. It is translated as CASSWDAYSYNEQFF.

J is TRBJ1-4 and V is TRBV29-1; D is unresolved. The V gene's germline CDR1 is SQVTM and CDR2 ANQGSEA. Trimming left V 6 bases short and J 8 bases short, with 22 bases between. This CDR3 comprises 15 residues. The CDR3 DNA sequence: TGCAGCGTAATACTCAGAGGGCTTTCAACAGAAAAACTGTTTTTT. Translation gives CSVILRGLSTEKLFF.

The V gene is TRBV3-1 (or the pseudogene TRBV3-2), the J gene TRBJ1-1; possibly TRBD1 for D (6 bases). V dropped 5 bases and J dropped 6 bases, with 13 bases sitting between them. CDR1 LGHDT and CDR2 YNNKEL come from the germline V gene (reference sequence). This CDR3 has 13 residues. The CDR3 bases are TGTGCCAGCAGCACCCTAGACAGGTCTGAAGCTTTCTTT. This gives the protein CASSTLDRSEAFF.

This rearrangement joins TRBV18 to TRBJ2-2, with D perhaps TRBD1 (5 bases). CDR3 length equals 16 residues. Germline-derived CDR1 and CDR2 are KGHSH and LQKENI. Trimming left V 4 bases short and J 1 base short, with 13 bases between. Here the CDR3 DNA reads TGTGCCAGCTCACACTCGAGACAGCAGAACACCGGGGAGCTGTTTTTT. Translated, it gives CASSHSRQQNTGELFF.

CDR3: CASSWSRTGSEQYF. In DNA form, the CDR3 reads TGTGCCAGCAGCTGGTCCCGGACAGGGAGCGAGCAGTACTTC. The V gene is TRBV5-6, the J gene TRBJ2-7, with 8 bases that match TRBD1. After removal of 3 bases from V and 6 bases from J, the junction contained 8 bases not matched to a gene. Germline values: CDR1 SGHDT, CDR2 YYEEEE. CDR3 length: 14 residues. Full variable domain (outside the CDR3, taken from reference TRBV5-6 and TRBJ2-7): DAGVTQSPTHLIKTRGQQVTLRCSPKSGHDTVSWYQQALGQGPQFIFQYYEEEERQRGNFPDRFSGHQFPNYSSELNVNALLLGDSALYLCASSWSRTGSEQYFGPGTRLTVT.

V usage is TRBV7-8 and J usage is TRBJ2-5, with 7 bases identical to TRBD1. V lost 3 bases, J lost 2 bases, and 6 bases stayed unmatched. The length of the CDR3 is 15 residues. Germline assignment: CDR1 SGHVS and CDR2 FQNEAQ. CDR3 loop: CASSLLRGSQETQYF. CDR3 nucleotide sequence: TGTGCCAGCAGCTTGCTCAGGGGGTCTCAAGAGACCCAGTACTTC.